The subject of this entry is one T cell receptor beta chain. Its antigen remains unknown. The data stem from a study of shared clonotypes between healthy human individuals. About the research overall: Per donor, three plates held CD4 naive cells, three held CD4 memory, two held CD8 naive and one held CD8 memory.

Terminally differentiated effector memory CD45RA+ cells were left out of the naive CD8 fraction, which was CD45RO-negative and positively selected for CCR7. The data were produced by immunoSEQ multiplex PCR, yet TCRdb's version contains in-frame clones alone and is incomplete. The table has 2 million to 2.5 million clones, 85% to 95% seen once. Broader study findings: The study found approximately 5% of naive CD4 clonotypes shared across a few donors. When compared with the clonotypes that were shared by all four sorted-subset donors, the non-shared clonotypes turned out to have lower generation probabilities.

CDR3 length: 16 residues. CDR1 is MNHEY, CDR2 SMNVEV, per germline (reference sequence). J was trimmed by 2 bases and V by 0 bases; bases with no gene match: 4. This receptor was obtained from a man aged 18 to 29 in good health. Some clones in this sample may be carry-over from other donors' samples. Sequencing input: naive CD8+ T cells from PBMCs. The chain is built from TRBV27 and TRBJ2-1; 7 bases match TRBD2. The CDR3 here is CASSLSGGITYNEQFF. CDR3 DNA: TGTGCCAGCAGTTTATCGGGAGGGATTACCTACAATGAGCAGTTCTTC.